The 22 T cell receptor beta chains given below trace back to one sample, sequenced in a study of T-cell reconstitution after alpha-beta-depleted transplantation in children (dated by TCRdb to 2015 to 2016). Receptor libraries were prepared by PCR. TCRdb records Illumina HiSeq 2500 as the sequencer. Molecular barcoding was employed in the preparation of TCR libraries, with unique molecular identifiers being used to normalize TCRbeta repertoire quantification. The public reads were reanalyzed by TCRdb: fastp trimming at Q25, MiXCR alignment, in-frame beta chains only. Each entry is one CDR3 protein sequence, shown with its most common DNA and genes. This sample gives around 500,000 distinct CDR3 sequences in total; under 30% of them show up just once. The ten largest account for around an eighth of the sample. The meaning of the sample's treatment or condition label: allogeneic hematopoietic cell transplantation with graft depleted of TCRalphabeta T cells and CD19 B cells.

Sample: PBMCs, mostly from graft donor cells, taken 360 days after TCRalphabeta/CD19-depleted stem cell transplant. The origin of the receptors is a boy younger than two who had a stem cell transplant for acute myeloid leukemia, so the T cells may come from the graft donor.

In its sample, this clonotype was seen a few times. The V call is TRBV15, the J call TRBJ2-3; TRBD1 is a possible D gene (6 bases). The germline V gene has CDR1 LNHNV and CDR2 YYDKDF (reference sequence). The CDR3 contains 15 residues. Trimming left V 0 bases short and J 1 base short, with 8 bases between. CDR3 residues: CATSRDKGGTDTQYF. The CDR3 DNA reads as TGTGCCACCAGCAGAGACAAGGGGGGCACAGATACGCAGTATTTT.

The chain carries TRBV9 and TRBJ1-6; D gene uncertain. The CDR3 runs 14 residues. Trimming took 5 bases from V and 5 from J, leaving 11 bases between them. Germline lookup yields CDR1 SGDLS and CDR2 YYNGEE. CDR3 sequence reads: CASRPADDNSPLHF. CDR3 nucleotide sequence: TGTGCCAGCAGACCTGCAGACGATAATTCACCCCTCCACTTT.

In its sample, this clonotype was seen a few times. V gene TRBV13 combines with J gene TRBJ1-2; perhaps TRBD1 as D (6 bases). Germline V lookup: CDR1 PRHDT, CDR2 FYEKMQ (reference sequence). The CDR3 has 14 amino acids. Trimming left V 0 bases short and J 8 bases short, with 13 bases between. CDR3 loop: CASSLGTGLMGYTF. The CDR3 region has the DNA TGTGCCAGCAGCTTAGGTACAGGGCTAATGGGCTACACCTTC.

This clonotype came up many times. The rearrangement joins TRBV4-1 to TRBJ1-3; the D is unclear. V lost 0 bases to trimming and J lost 2 bases, with 11 bases between them. The CDR3 loop spans 16 amino acids. Germline V gene data show CDR1 as MGHRA and CDR2 as YSYEKL. The CDR3 DNA follows: TGCGCCAGCAGCCAAGATGGCGGGTCAACTGGAAACACCATATATTTT. Translating gives CASSQDGGSTGNTIYF.

This clonotype was detected ten times or more. This chain connects TRBV4-3 to TRBJ2-2, with 8 nucleotides matching TRBD2. Germline CDR1 and CDR2: LGHNA and YSLEER. The CDR3 consists of 16 residues. V shed 0 bases, J shed 2 bases, and the junction held 2 bases outside the gene matches. The CDR3 nucleotides read TGCGCCAGCAGCCAAGACGGGGGGGCTAACACCGGGGAGCTGTTTTTT. It codes for CASSQDGGANTGELFF.

The rearrangement uses TRBV18 and TRBJ2-7; TRBD1 might be the D (5 bases). Germline loops: CDR1 KGHSH, CDR2 LQKENI. Trimming pared 6 bases from V and 4 bases from J, leaving 13 bases between. The CDR3 spans 13 residues. The CDR3 DNA follows: TGTGCCAGCTCCCCGGAACAGGTGTACGAGCAGTACTTC. It translates to CASSPEQVYEQYF.

This sequence joins TRBV7-9 and TRBJ2-3, with 9 bases aligning to TRBD1. Germline CDR1 and CDR2: SEHNR and FQNEAQ (reference sequence). This CDR3 region has 13 residues. Trimming at V came to 6 bases and at J to 6 bases, leaving 4 bases not matched to a gene. In DNA form, the CDR3 reads TGTGCCAGCAGACAACAGGGGGCCGATACGCAGTATTTT. Encoded protein: CASRQQGADTQYF.

Many counts were recorded for this clonotype. The junction departs from the called germline gene at one end, perhaps through a read error. The V and J genes are TRBV20-1 and TRBJ1-5; D gene unclear. CDR3 length: 15 residues. In germline, CDR1 is DFQATT, CDR2 SNEGSKA (reference sequence). The DNA of the CDR3 is TGCAGTGCTAGAAACGTGGGGTCCTTAAATCAACCCCAGCATTTT. Encoded protein: CSARNVGSLNQPQHF.

The V gene is TRBV5-1, the J gene TRBJ2-3; D remains unclear. The ends were cut back, 0 bases at V and 4 bases at J, with 12 bases in the middle. CDR1 is SGHRS, CDR2 YFSETQ, per germline. This CDR3 has 15 amino acids. CDR3 bases: TGCGCCAGCAGCTTGGTAGGATCGGGTCCAGATACGCAGTATTTT. Its translation: CASSLVGSGPDTQYF.

The chain links TRBV12-3 or TRBV12-4 to TRBJ1-5; tentative D call: TRBD1 (5 bases). The germline V and J ends were trimmed by 4 bases and 0 bases, with 10 bases remaining between them. CDR3 length: 15 residues. The CDR3 nucleotides read TGTGCCAGCAGTTCGGGACCTTATAGCAATCAGCCCCAGCATTTT. Protein: CASSSGPYSNQPQHF.

This clonotype came up once. The rearrangement joins TRBV7-2 to TRBJ2-1; unclear D gene. Trimming took 5 bases from V and 5 from J, leaving 7 bases between them. Germline CDR1 SGHTA, CDR2 FQGNSA. The CDR3 has 12 residues. The CDR3 DNA is TGTGCCAGCAGCACCTTTAACAATGAGCAGTTCTTC. The encoded protein is CASSTFNNEQFF.

This clonotype was seen at least ten times. This chain links TRBV28 with TRBJ2-7, with D perhaps TRBD1 (5 bases). The CDR3 contains 15 residues. The V and J ends lost 5 bases and 1 base respectively, with 15 bases between them. The germline V gene has CDR1 MDHEN and CDR2 SYDVKM. CDR3 nucleotide sequence: TGTGCCAGCAGTCAAACAGGAGCCATATCCTACGAGCAGTACGTC. Translated, it gives CASSQTGAISYEQYV.

In its sample, this clonotype was seen a few times. The V call is TRBV24-1, the J call TRBJ1-2, with D unresolved. The CDR3 sequence is 15 residues long. V dropped 4 bases and J dropped 8 bases, with 19 bases sitting between them. CDR1 KGHDR and CDR2 SFDVKD come from the germline V gene. The CDR3 sequence: CATSDSRRGLLGYTF. The CDR3 nucleotides read TGTGCCACCAGTGACTCGAGACGGGGTTTATTGGGCTACACCTTC.

This clonotype appeared many times. The rearrangement links TRBV20-1 to TRBJ2-7, with 12 positions matching TRBD2. With 6 bases clipped from V and 6 bases from J, the junction kept 9 bases outside the gene matches. Germline CDR1 reads DFQATT; CDR2 reads SNEGSKA (reference sequence). The CDR3 extends over 14 amino acids. CDR3 amino acids: CSADYLAGGREQYF. The CDR3 nucleotides read TGCAGTGCGGACTATCTAGCGGGGGGGCGCGAGCAGTACTTC.

This clonotype came up many times. The rearrangement uses TRBV29-1 and TRBJ2-3; 8 bases map to TRBD1. V lost 8 bases to trimming and J lost 5 bases; unmatched junction nucleotides: 6. Per the germline V gene, CDR1 is SQVTM and CDR2 is ANQGSEA. The CDR3 length is 12 residues. The CDR3 loop is CSTGQGEDTQYF. The CDR3 nucleotides are TGCAGCACTGGACAGGGTGAAGATACGCAGTATTTT.

The chain links TRBV12-3 or TRBV12-4 to TRBJ1-5; D remains ambiguous. The germline V and J ends were trimmed by 3 bases and 5 bases, with 5 bases remaining between them. CDR3 length: 12 amino acids. CDR3 sequence reads: CASSFSDQPQHF. CDR3 in DNA: TGTGCCAGCAGTTTTTCTGATCAGCCCCAGCATTTT.

The CDR3 region is CASSRGGGAGLDTQYF. CDR3 bases: TGTGCCAGCTCACGAGGCGGGGGGGCCGGATTGGATACGCAGTATTTT. The chain recombines TRBV18 with TRBJ2-3; 9 nucleotides line up with TRBD2. The germline gives CDR1 KGHSH, CDR2 LQKENI. V shed 4 bases and J 6 bases; nucleotides not matched to a gene: 11. This CDR3 spans 16 amino acids.

This sequence joins TRBV6-2 or TRBV6-3 and TRBJ2-7; 7 bases match TRBD1. The CDR3 runs 14 residues. Losses at the gene ends were 2 bases for V and 5 bases for J; bases not matched to a gene: 6. Germline loops: CDR1 MNHEY, CDR2 SVGEGT. This CDR3 reads CASSYRGLDHEQYF. Here the CDR3 DNA reads TGTGCCAGCAGTTACAGGGGGCTGGACCACGAGCAGTACTTC.

This clonotype was counted ten times or more. This sequence joins TRBV20-1 and TRBJ2-3; 7 bases match TRBD2. The germline gives CDR1 DFQATT, CDR2 SNEGSKA (reference sequence). CDR3 length equals 14 residues. J lost 6 bases, V lost 1 base, and 7 bases had no gene match. The CDR3 protein is CSARVPLASDTQYF. CDR3 in DNA: TGCAGTGCTAGAGTCCCACTAGCGAGCGATACGCAGTATTTT.

This clonotype was counted a few times. The V call is TRBV29-1, the J call TRBJ2-1, with D maybe TRBD2 (7 bases). V lost 7 bases, J lost 2 bases, and 27 bases lay in between. CDR1 is SQVTM, CDR2 ANQGSEA, per germline. The CDR3 runs to 18 residues. This CDR3 reads CSARGRGGAKGTYNEQFF. DNA of the CDR3: TGCAGCGCCCGGGGTAGAGGGGGGGCGAAGGGGACCTACAATGAGCAGTTCTTC.

The chain couples TRBV11-2 to TRBJ2-7; maybe TRBD1 (5 bases). Looked up from germline, CDR1 is SGHAT and CDR2 is FQNNGV. The V end was cut by 5 bases, the J end by 2 bases, with 13 bases between. This CDR3 has 14 residues. CDR3 residues: CASSIGHETYEQYF. In DNA form, the CDR3 reads TGTGCCAGCAGCATAGGACATGAGACCTACGAGCAGTACTTC.

This clonotype was recorded many times. The chain joins TRBV9 to TRBJ1-2, with D unclear. The V end lost 0 bases, the J end lost 4 bases, and 10 bases lay between the germline ends. Germline CDR1 SGDLS, CDR2 YYNGEE. The CDR3 is 14 amino acids. The CDR3, as DNA: TGTGCCAGCAGCGTAGTCAACGGACCCTATGGCTACACCTTC. This codes for CASSVVNGPYGYTF.